This T cell receptor beta chain was identified in a study of shared clonotypes between healthy human individuals. Cells designated naive CD8 were CD45RO-negative and were positively selected for CCR7, with terminally differentiated effector memory CD45RA+ cells excluded. Note on this clone: Its matching antigen is unknown.

General observations from the study: Across a handful of donors, naive CD4 shared roughly 5%, naive CD8 more than 3%, memory CD4 roughly 2.3%, memory CD8 over 0.3%. Generation probability values for non-shared clonotypes were lower than those for clonotypes shared by all four donors.

Sequenced by immunoSEQ multiplex PCR; TCRdb stores in-frame clones only, minus some. Found here are some 2,000,000 clones, approximately 95% of them singletons; the top ten hold about 1.1%. The sequence came from a man between 18 and 29 years old in good health. The source material was naive CD8+ T cells sorted from blood.

CDR3 region: CASSSPAGGDYGYTF. The CDR3 DNA reads as TGTGCCAGCAGTTCCCCGGCGGGGGGCGACTATGGCTACACCTTC. The rearrangement links TRBV27 to TRBJ1-2; possibly TRBD1 for D (6 bases). The CDR3 has 15 residues. Per the germline V gene, CDR1 is MNHEY and CDR2 is SMNVEV (reference sequence). Trimming took off 4 bases at V and 3 bases at J, with 15 bases between the two ends.